This T cell receptor beta chain was documented in a study of CD8+ T cells in alopecia areata. General study points: Scalp specimens additionally yield sequences from normal skin's resident alphabeta T cells. Clonality was higher in lesional than normal scalp, especially in alopecia totalis/universalis. Patients showed less clear TCR sequence sharing than mice, possibly partly because of HLA diversity.

CD4+ and CD8+ T cells were sorted from PBMCs stained for CD3, CD4 and CD8. With respect to this clone: The antigen remains unidentified.

After isolation, RNA underwent reverse transcription to generate cDNA as the sequencing template. Method: immunoSEQ multiplex PCR; TCRdb's copy keeps in-frame clones and lacks some. The sample carries about 200,000 clones, approximately 60% recorded once. CDR3 length: 14 amino acids. The trim removed 5 bases at V and 4 bases at J, leaving 5 bases unmatched. Germline CDR1 and CDR2: MNHEY and SMNVEV (reference sequence). The clonotype comes from a human donor in good health. The sample comprised CD8+ T cells sorted from blood. This chain links TRBV27 with TRBJ2-5; 9 nucleotides align to TRBD1. CDR3 coding DNA: TGTGCCAGCAGTCTGGGACAGGGAGTAGAGACCCAGTACTTC. This translates into CASSLGQGVETQYF.